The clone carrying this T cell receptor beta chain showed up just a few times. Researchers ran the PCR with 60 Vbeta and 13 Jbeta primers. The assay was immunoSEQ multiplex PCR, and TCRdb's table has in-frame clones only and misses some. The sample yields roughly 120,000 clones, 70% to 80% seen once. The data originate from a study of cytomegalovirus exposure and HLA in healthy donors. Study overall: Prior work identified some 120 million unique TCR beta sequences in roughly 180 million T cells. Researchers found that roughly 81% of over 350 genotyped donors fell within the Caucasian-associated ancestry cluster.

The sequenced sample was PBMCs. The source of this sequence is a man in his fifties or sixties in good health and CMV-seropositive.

The CDR3 bases are TGTGCCAGCAGTTCCTACAGGGGCGAGCAGTACTTC. Amino acid sequence: CASSSYRGEQYF. The gene calls are TRBV6-1 and TRBJ2-7, with 7 nucleotides matching TRBD1. V lost 5 bases and J lost 6; bases outside the gene matches: 4. The CDR3 has 12 residues. Per germline, CDR1 MNHNS and CDR2 SASEGT.